Listed below are T cell receptor beta chains from one sample, sequenced in a study of post-analysis software for immune sequencing data. TCRdb used MiXCR to reprocess the PCR reads, holding one entry per CDR3 protein. Of about 810,000 distinct CDR3 sequences detected, roughly half appear once; the ten largest clones hold approximately 4.2%. Sequencing was performed on blood. The receptors here all came from a girl between 5 and 17 years old with multiple sclerosis. The CDR3 runs from the conserved cysteine through the conserved F or W. A D gene is named only where the DNA matches it firmly. Rows may omit the clone size; those that give it use once, few, many or a size class.

>-|TRBD1|14|TRBV5-1|TRBJ2-1
TGCGCCAGCAGCGCCGGGACAGGGACCAATGAGCAGTTCTTC
CASSAGTGTNEQFF
>-|-|14|TRBV20-1|TRBJ2-1
TGCAGTGCTAGACGTCCGGGGGCGGGCGAGGATCAGTTCTTC
CSARRPGAGEDQFF
>-|-|14|TRBV20-1|TRBJ2-7
TGCAGTGCTAGTCGGTGGGCCCAGGAGGCCGAGCAGTACTTC
CSASRWAQEAEQYF
>-|TRBD1|18|TRBV5-1|TRBJ1-2
TGCGCCAGCAGCAGGGGATTAAAAGCAGGGGGCGCGGACTATGGCTACACCTTC
CASSRGLKAGGADYGYTF
>many|-|13|TRBV2|TRBJ2-1
TGTGCCAGCAGCCTCCAGGGACCTAATGAGCAGTTCTTC
CASSLQGPNEQFF
>-|TRBD2|18|TRBV3-1|TRBJ2-4
TGTGCCAGCAGCCTAAGCGGACTAGAGATTATAGCCAAAAACATTCAGTACTTC
CASSLSGLEIIAKNIQYF
>few|TRBD1|15|TRBV7-6|TRBJ2-1
TGTGCCAGCAGCCCTGGGACAGGGACTGGCAATGAGCAGTTCTTC
CASSPGTGTGNEQFF
>-|-|15|TRBV20-1|TRBJ1-1
TGCAGTGCTAGAGATGCCGGGGGAACGAACACTGAAGCTTTCTTT
CSARDAGGTNTEAFF
>-|TRBD1|15|TRBV7-9|TRBJ2-1
TGTGCCAGCACCGGCACGGGACAGCCGTACAATGAGCAGTTCTTC
CASTGTGQPYNEQFF
>-|-|15|TRBV5-1|TRBJ2-3
TGCGCCAGCGGCTTCCAGGGGAGCGGCACAGATACGCAGTATTTT
CASGFQGSGTDTQYF
>few|TRBD1|14|TRBV7-9|TRBJ2-4
TGTGCCAGCAGTCGGGACAGGGTGGAAAACATTCAGTACTTC
CASSRDRVENIQYF
>few|TRBD1|14|TRBV29-1|TRBJ2-7
TGCAGCGTTGGGGACAGGGGAATGGGTTACGAGCAGTACTTC
CSVGDRGMGYEQYF
>-|-|16|TRBV7-2|TRBJ2-4
TGTGCCAGCAGCCTCTACGGGGGCCTGACCAAAAACATTCAGTACTTC
CASSLYGGLTKNIQYF
>-|TRBD1|17|TRBV2|TRBJ2-1
TGTGCCACCAGAAAATTCGAGGACAGGGAATGGGACAATGAGCAGTTCTTC
CATRKFEDREWDNEQFF
>-|-|17|TRBV11-2|TRBJ2-3
TGTGCCAGCAGCCCGGGAGAGGCGGGCGTGGGCACAGATACGCAGTATTTT
CASSPGEAGVGTDTQYF
>-|-|16|TRBV5-1|TRBJ2-5
TGCGCCAGCAGCTTGGGTCCAGGCCAAGGGGAAGAGACCCAGTACTTC
CASSLGPGQGEETQYF
>few|-|9|TRBV20-1|TRBJ1-2
TGCAGTGCTAGTAATGGCTACACCTTC
CSASNGYTF
>-|-|13|TRBV29-1|TRBJ1-1
TGCAGCGTTGAGCTATTTAGGAACACTGAAGCTTTCTTT
CSVELFRNTEAFF
>few|TRBD1|17|TRBV7-2|TRBJ2-7
TGTGCCAGCAGCTTATTTGGAAGGGACAGGGGGGGAAAGGAGCAGTACTTC
CASSLFGRDRGGKEQYF
>-|TRBD2|16|TRBV6-4|TRBJ2-1
TGTGCCAGCAGCGATAGAAGCGGGAGGGCCTACAATGAGCAGTTCTTC
CASSDRSGRAYNEQFF
>-|TRBD2|17|TRBV20-1|TRBJ2-4
TGCAGTGTTGAAGACCTTAGCGGGAGTGGAGCCAAAAACATTCAGTACTTC
CSVEDLSGSGAKNIQYF
>-|TRBD1|15|TRBV7-3|TRBJ2-1
TGTGCCAGCAGCCCTACCGGGACAGGGGATCATGAGCAGTTCTTC
CASSPTGTGDHEQFF
>-|-|15|TRBV12-3/TRBV12-4|TRBJ1-1
TGTGCCAGCAGTCCCGATAGGCAGGGGACCACTGAAGCTTTCTTT
CASSPDRQGTTEAFF
>-|-|16|TRBV7-2|TRBJ2-1
TGTGCCAGCAGCCGCCTAAGCGGTAGCTTCTACAATGAGCAGTTCTTC
CASSRLSGSFYNEQFF
>-|TRBD2|17|TRBV4-2|TRBJ2-1
TGTGCCAGCAGCCAAGACGGGGTAGCGGGGGGGCAAGGTGAGCAGTTCTTC
CASSQDGVAGGQGEQFF
>-|TRBD1|15|TRBV27|TRBJ2-7
TGTGCCAGCAGCAGAGGACAGGGGATGACCTACGAGCAGTACTTC
CASSRGQGMTYEQYF
>-|-|13|TRBV12-3/TRBV12-4|TRBJ2-7
TGTGCCAGCAGGCCCGAGAGGGGGTTGGAGCAGTACTTC
CASRPERGLEQYF
>-|-|14|TRBV5-1|TRBJ2-1
TGCGCCAGCAGCTGGGGGACTGACTACAATGAGCAGTTCTTC
CASSWGTDYNEQFF
>few|TRBD2|12|TRBV20-1|TRBJ2-5
TGCAGTGCTAGACTGATCGGGAGGGAGCAGTACTTC
CSARLIGREQYF
>-|TRBD1|15|TRBV7-3|TRBJ1-1
TGTGCCAGCAGCTCCTACACAGGGGTGAACACTGAAGCTTTCTTT
CASSSYTGVNTEAFF
>few|-|16|TRBV20-1|TRBJ2-7
TGCAGTGCTAGAGATCAAGTTAGCGGTGTAGCCTACGAGCAGTACTTC
CSARDQVSGVAYEQYF
>few|TRBD1|15|TRBV20-1|TRBJ2-7
TGCAGTGCTAGAGATCCGACAGGGGGCGATTACGAGCAGTACTTC
CSARDPTGGDYEQYF
>-|TRBD2|18|TRBV11-2|TRBJ2-5
TGTGCCAGCAGCTTAGATAGATGGCGGGAGCGAGCCAGGTACGGGCAGTACTTC
CASSLDRWRERARYGQYF
>-|-|12|TRBV11-1|TRBJ2-1
TGTGCCAGCAGCTTAGCTAATTCCAAGCAGTTCTTC
CASSLANSKQFF
>few|-|15|TRBV5-1|TRBJ2-5
TGCGCCAGCAGCTTGCTCGGGGGTCCGCCAGAGACCCAGTACTTC
CASSLLGGPPETQYF
>-|-|14|TRBV6-5|TRBJ1-2
TGTGCCAGCAGTTTCTCACAGGGACGAGTTGGCTACACCTTC
CASSFSQGRVGYTF
>-|-|16|TRBV7-8|TRBJ1-4
TGTGCCAGCAGCTTAAGGGCACTTGCAACTAATGAAAAACTGTTTTTT
CASSLRALATNEKLFF
>-|-|12|TRBV12-3/TRBV12-4|TRBJ2-7
TGTGCCAGCAGTAACGGACCCTACGAGCAGTACTTC
CASSNGPYEQYF
>few|-|16|TRBV11-2|TRBJ2-5
TGTGCCAGCAGCTTAGTCAGGACGGCTCTCCAAGAGACCCAGTACTTC
CASSLVRTALQETQYF
>-|-|15|TRBV3-1|TRBJ1-1
TGTGCCAGCAGCCAAGATCCGGGCATGGGGGCTGAAGCTTTCTTT
CASSQDPGMGAEAFF
>-|TRBD1|16|TRBV15|TRBJ1-6
TGTGCCACCAGCAGAGATCTCCAGGGGGGAGATTCACCCCTCCACTTT
CATSRDLQGGDSPLHF
>-|TRBD2|16|TRBV5-1|TRBJ2-1
TGCGCCAGCAGCTGGGGACTAGCGGGAGGGCAGAATGAGCAGTTCTTC
CASSWGLAGGQNEQFF
>-|-|13|TRBV3-1|TRBJ1-5
TGTGCCAGCAGCCACGGGGAGACCCGGCCCCAGCATTTT
CASSHGETRPQHF
>-|-|15|TRBV12-3/TRBV12-4|TRBJ2-3
TGTGCCAGCAGTTTAAGGGAACTGGGAACAGATGCGCAGTATTTT
CASSLRELGTDAQYF
>-|TRBD1|16|TRBV7-9|TRBJ2-1
TGTGCCAGCAGCCCCGACGTCGGGACAGGGGACAATGAGCAGTTCTTC
CASSPDVGTGDNEQFF
>few|TRBD2|18|TRBV12-5|TRBJ2-5
TGTGCTAGTGGTTTGGTTCAACCCTTTAGCGGGGCAAAAGAGACCCAGTACTTC
CASGLVQPFSGAKETQYF
>-|TRBD2|18|TRBV14|TRBJ2-2
TGTGCCAGCAGCCAAGATTGGAGTAGCGGGTCGAACACCGGGGAGCTGTTTTTT
CASSQDWSSGSNTGELFF
>few|TRBD1|13|TRBV7-9|TRBJ1-2
TGTGCCGGAGGGACAGAGCAAACCTATGGCTACACCTTC
CAGGTEQTYGYTF
>-|TRBD1|16|TRBV5-5|TRBJ1-4
TGTGCCAGCAGCGAGGACTACAGGGGACGTAATGAAAAACTGTTTTTT
CASSEDYRGRNEKLFF
>few|TRBD2|15|TRBV9|TRBJ2-7
TGTGCCAGCAGCCCGGGACTAGCGGTCTCCTACGAGCAGTACTTC
CASSPGLAVSYEQYF
>-|-|11|TRBV6-5|TRBJ1-4
TGTGCCAGCAGGGAGTATGAAAAACTGTTTTTT
CASREYEKLFF
>few|-|13|TRBV20-1|TRBJ2-4
TGCAGTGCCCCTTGGGCGGGTGGAGACATTCAGTACTTC
CSAPWAGGDIQYF
>-|-|13|TRBV20-1|TRBJ2-7
TGCAGTGCTAGTAAGGCGGGATCCTACGAGCAGTACTTC
CSASKAGSYEQYF
>few|TRBD2|15|TRBV29-1|TRBJ2-5
TGCAGCGTTGGGACTAGCGGGAGGGCCCCAGAGACCCAGTACTTC
CSVGTSGRAPETQYF
>-|-|14|TRBV5-1|TRBJ2-5
TGCGCCAGCAGCCCGCAGGGGAGCGGGGAGACCCAGTACTTC
CASSPQGSGETQYF
>-|-|15|TRBV20-1|TRBJ1-2
TGCAGTGCTAGAGAGACAGACAGGTTTGACTATGGCTACACCTTC
CSARETDRFDYGYTF
>-|-|14|TRBV7-9|TRBJ2-3
TGTGCCAGCATGGGTGACCCAAGCACAGATACGCAGTATTTT
CASMGDPSTDTQYF
>-|-|13|TRBV18|TRBJ1-2
TGTGCCAGCTCACGGGACTCCGGTGGGGGCTACACCTTC
CASSRDSGGGYTF
>-|-|13|TRBV7-9|TRBJ2-3
TGTGCCAGCAAAGGGGTTAATACAGATACGCAGTATTTT
CASKGVNTDTQYF
>once|TRBD1|15|TRBV11-2|TRBJ1-2
TGTGCCAGCAGCTTAGACAGGGGGCCGTCGTATGGCTACACCTTC
CASSLDRGPSYGYTF